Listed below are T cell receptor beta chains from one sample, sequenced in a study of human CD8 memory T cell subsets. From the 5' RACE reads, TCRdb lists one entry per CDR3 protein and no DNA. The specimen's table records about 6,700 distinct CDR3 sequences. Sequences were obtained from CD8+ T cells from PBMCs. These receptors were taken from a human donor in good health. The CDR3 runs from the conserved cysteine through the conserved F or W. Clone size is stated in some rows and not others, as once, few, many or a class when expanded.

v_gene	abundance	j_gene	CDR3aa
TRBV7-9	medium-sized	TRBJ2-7	CASSSRLAGKSYEQYF
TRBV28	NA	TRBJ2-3	CASSPSRLAGVPTDTQYF
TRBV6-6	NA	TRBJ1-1	CASILSGGNTEAFF
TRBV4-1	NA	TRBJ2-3	CASSQDLVTGADTQYF
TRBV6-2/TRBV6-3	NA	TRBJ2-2	CASSYGAGKDTGELFF
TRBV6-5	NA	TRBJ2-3	CASSYSIADTQYF
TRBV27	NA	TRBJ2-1	CASNPQGSSYNEQFF
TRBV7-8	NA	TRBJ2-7	CASSLTSGSLEQYF
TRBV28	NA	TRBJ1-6	CASSTERRGPYNSPLHF
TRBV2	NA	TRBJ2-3	CASRGYRLAGEATQYF
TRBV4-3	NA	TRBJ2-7	CASSQDVTSGSRYEQYF
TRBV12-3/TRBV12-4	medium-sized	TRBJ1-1	CASSFGSIAEAFF
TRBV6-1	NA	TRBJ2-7	CASSEDRGTYEQYF
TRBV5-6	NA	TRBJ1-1	CASSLSHTEAFF
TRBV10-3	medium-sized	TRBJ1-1	CAISAPDSFGEAFF
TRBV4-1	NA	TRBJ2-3	CASSQDELVSGTDTQYF
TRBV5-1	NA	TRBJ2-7	CASSLGWDHYEQYF
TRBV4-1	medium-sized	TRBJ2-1	CASSHPRNNEQFF
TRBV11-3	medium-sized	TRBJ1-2	CASSLGRTQEARYGYTF
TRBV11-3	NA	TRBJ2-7	CASSLEQGVSYEQYF
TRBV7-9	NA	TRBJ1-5	CASSLEGQPQHF
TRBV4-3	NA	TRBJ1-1	CASSQGGATEAFF
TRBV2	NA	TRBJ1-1	CASSAGLNTEAFF
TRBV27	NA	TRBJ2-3	CASSWGPVSTDTQYF
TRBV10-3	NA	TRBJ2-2	CAISDAGRATGELFF
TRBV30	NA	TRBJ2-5	CAWSLQETQYF
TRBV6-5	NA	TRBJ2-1	CASSLDRGANGEQFF
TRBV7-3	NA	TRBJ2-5	CASSSTGGRQFLYF
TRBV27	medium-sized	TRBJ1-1	CASSYRGMNTEAFF
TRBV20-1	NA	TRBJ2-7	CSARDLSGTGLEEQYF
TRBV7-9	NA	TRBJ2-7	CASSLGSDEQYF
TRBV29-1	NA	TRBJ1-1	CSAGRAMNTEAFF